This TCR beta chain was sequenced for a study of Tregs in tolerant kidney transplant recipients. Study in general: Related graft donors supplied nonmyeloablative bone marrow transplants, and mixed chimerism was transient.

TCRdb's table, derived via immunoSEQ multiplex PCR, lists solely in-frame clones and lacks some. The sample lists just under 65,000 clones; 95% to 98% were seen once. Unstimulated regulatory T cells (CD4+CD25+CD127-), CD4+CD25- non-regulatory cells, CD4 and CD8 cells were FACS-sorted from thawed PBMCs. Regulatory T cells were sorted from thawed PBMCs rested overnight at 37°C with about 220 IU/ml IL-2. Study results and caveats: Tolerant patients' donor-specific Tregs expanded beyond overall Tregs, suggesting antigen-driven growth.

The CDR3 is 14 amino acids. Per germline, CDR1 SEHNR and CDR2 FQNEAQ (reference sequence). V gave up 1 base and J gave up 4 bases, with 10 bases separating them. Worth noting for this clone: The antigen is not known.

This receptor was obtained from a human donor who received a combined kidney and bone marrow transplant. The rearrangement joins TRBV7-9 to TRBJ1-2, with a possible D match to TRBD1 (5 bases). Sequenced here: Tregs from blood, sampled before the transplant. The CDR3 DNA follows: TGTGCCAGCAGCTTAGACGGGGGTACCTATGGCTACACCTTC. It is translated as CASSLDGGTYGYTF.